This T cell receptor (beta chain) was sequenced during a study of CD8+CD57+ T cells in acquired aplastic anemia. As for the study in general: Each DNA sample taken from sorted CD4+ and CD8+ cells came to 2.5 to 4 ug on average. Sequencing produced an average of about 10.8 million reads per healthy donor for CD4+ cells. Points from the study as a whole: No significant patient-versus-control difference appeared in CD8+ Simpson's diversity.

Profiling that covered TCR beta VDJ and CDR3 relied on genomic DNA as its template. TCRdb redid the calling of the reads with MiXCR, one entry per CDR3 protein. Counted here are about 170,000 distinct CDR3 sequences, about 48% occurring once; the ten biggest clones make up about 1.1%. Regarding this clonotype: Its antigen remains unidentified.

Germline CDR1 LNHNV, CDR2 YYDKDF (reference sequence). The CDR3 runs to 15 residues. V lost 3 bases, J lost 0 bases, and 10 bases lay in between. The sequence came from a human donor in good health. The specimen sequenced was sorted CD4+, CD8+, or CD8+CD57+ T cells (not recorded which) from PBMCs. The chain employs TRBV15 and TRBJ2-3; D uncertain. DNA for the CDR3: TGTGCCACCAGCAGCCCTACTTCTAGCACAGATACGCAGTATTTT. Translated: CATSSPTSSTDTQYF.